Sequencing of this T cell receptor beta chain was carried out in a study of blood T cell repertoires in COVID-19. Sequencing was performed with immunoSEQ multiplex PCR; in TCRdb, only in-frame clones are kept and a portion is missing. Of 250,000 to 350,000 clones listed, around nine tenths are singletons. The CDR3 extends over 12 amino acids. From germline, CDR1 is SNHLY and CDR2 FYNNEI. V shed 6 bases, J shed 11 bases, and the junction held 6 bases outside the gene matches. The chain combines TRBV2 with TRBJ2-1; TRBD1 matches 8 bases. The clonotype originates from a woman in her thirties with COVID-19, enrolled during active disease. Sequencing input: peripheral blood. The CDR3 DNA reads as TGTGCCAGCAGGCTAGACAGGGGAAAGCAGTTCTTC. It yields the protein CASRLDRGKQFF.